The rows below give T cell receptor beta chains drawn from one sample of a study of T-cell memory formation after mild COVID-19. Via MiXCR, TCRdb re-called the 5' RACE reads, giving one row per CDR3 protein. The repertoire has more than 35,000 distinct CDR3 sequences, about 6.1% of them found once; the top ten carry about 0.81%. Specimen: PBMCs or a T cell subset sorted from them (not recorded which). The source is an adult who had mild COVID-19 (a few samples of this study predate the infection). Cell type and time point are not known. Both conserved end residues are part of each CDR3. Each record gives: V gene, D gene, J gene, clone size, CDR3 protein, CDR3 DNA. A D gene is named only where the DNA matches it firmly. Part of the rows lack a size; the others show once, few, many or a class for expanded clones.

TRBV3-1	-	TRBJ1-1	few	CASSQVVSAEAFF	TGTGCCAGCAGCCAAGTGGTTAGCGCTGAAGCTTTCTTT
TRBV7-3	-	TRBJ1-3	few	CASSPGPSGNTIYF	TGTGCCAGCAGCCCGGGGCCCTCTGGAAACACCATATATTTT
TRBV7-2	-	TRBJ1-5	few	CASNGGRLSNQPQHF	TGTGCCAGCAACGGCGGACGACTTAGCAATCAGCCCCAGCATTTT
TRBV2	-	TRBJ1-2	many	CASSVQGFNYGYTF	TGTGCCAGCAGTGTTCAGGGATTCAACTATGGCTACACCTTC
TRBV5-1	-	TRBJ2-3	many	CASSLKGYADTQYF	TGCGCCAGCAGCTTGAAGGGTTATGCAGATACGCAGTATTTT
TRBV7-6	TRBD1	TRBJ2-3	-	CASSSLWTGPGTDTQYF	TGTGCCAGCAGCTCACTTTGGACAGGTCCGGGCACAGATACGCAGTATTTT
TRBV20-1	-	TRBJ1-2	-	CSASDPLSRYGYTF	TGCAGTGCTAGTGACCCGCTCTCTCGCTATGGCTACACCTTC
TRBV12-3/TRBV12-4	-	TRBJ1-1	many	CASRSGIQNTEAFF	TGTGCCAGCAGATCAGGGATTCAGAACACTGAAGCTTTCTTT
TRBV7-8	-	TRBJ2-4	many	CASSLAGARQNIQYF	TGTGCCAGCAGCTTAGCAGGAGCTCGACAGAACATTCAGTACTTC
TRBV5-1	-	TRBJ1-1	few	CASSLVVRGGTEAFF	TGCGCCAGCAGCTTGGTTGTCAGGGGTGGTACTGAAGCTTTCTTT
TRBV7-9	-	TRBJ2-3	many	CASSFTPDTQYF	TGTGCCAGCAGTTTTACACCAGATACGCAGTATTTT
TRBV7-9	-	TRBJ1-1	few	CASRHGGSGSTEAFF	TGTGCCAGCAGGCACGGGGGCTCGGGAAGCACTGAAGCTTTCTTT
TRBV9	-	TRBJ1-6	many	CASSVVDSPLHF	TGTGCCAGCAGCGTAGTGGATTCACCCCTCCACTTT
TRBV18	TRBD1	TRBJ1-2	-	CASSPTPGGKSYGYTF	TGTGCCAGCTCACCGACCCCAGGGGGCAAAAGCTATGGCTACACCTTC
TRBV27	-	TRBJ1-6	few	CASSLSEQLYNSPLHF	TGTGCCAGCAGTTTGTCGGAACAGCTGTATAATTCACCCCTCCACTTT
TRBV4-3	TRBD2	TRBJ2-4	many	CASSQGLAGGGNIQYF	TGCGCCAGCAGCCAAGGGCTAGCGGGAGGAGGAAACATTCAGTACTTC
TRBV6-5	-	TRBJ2-3	few	CAIRDQNTDTQYF	TGTGCCATCAGGGACCAAAATACAGATACGCAGTATTTT
TRBV18	TRBD2	TRBJ2-1	-	CASSLTSGSYNEQFF	TGTGCCAGCTCCCTTACTAGCGGCTCCTACAATGAGCAGTTCTTC
TRBV7-9	-	TRBJ2-2	many	CACLPWGTGELFF	TGTGCCTGTTTACCTTGGGGCACCGGGGAGCTGTTTTTT
TRBV5-1	-	TRBJ2-1	few	CASSLVTFGEQFF	TGCGCCAGCAGCTTGGTGACTTTTGGAGAGCAGTTCTTC
TRBV9	-	TRBJ2-5	many	CASSVVDSWEETQYF	TGTGCCAGCAGCGTAGTAGACAGTTGGGAAGAGACCCAGTACTTC
TRBV6-5	TRBD1	TRBJ2-1	many	CASSGQGRNEQFF	TGTGCCAGCAGTGGACAGGGGAGGAATGAGCAGTTCTTC
TRBV19	-	TRBJ1-5	few	CASRPYREENQPQHF	TGTGCCAGTAGGCCTTACAGGGAGGAAAATCAGCCCCAGCATTTT
TRBV6-6	-	TRBJ1-5	-	CASSYKRQGVEPQHF	TGTGCCAGCAGTTACAAGCGGCAGGGAGTGGAGCCCCAGCATTTT
TRBV18	-	TRBJ2-7	few	CASSPRNPPEGHEQYF	TGTGCCAGCTCACCACGGAATCCGCCCGAGGGCCACGAGCAGTACTTC
TRBV29-1	-	TRBJ2-1	many	CSVGPLASAYEQFF	TGCAGCGTCGGACCCCTTGCCAGCGCCTATGAGCAGTTCTTC
TRBV15	-	TRBJ2-1	many	CATSRRGGVGNEQFF	TGTGCCACCAGCAGAAGGGGGGGGGTCGGCAATGAGCAGTTCTTC
TRBV12-3/TRBV12-4	-	TRBJ2-7	many	CASSRVGGYEQYF	TGTGCCAGCAGTCGAGTGGGGGGCTACGAGCAGTACTTC
TRBV11-1	-	TRBJ1-1	-	CASSLSVGGTEAFF	TGTGCCAGCAGCTTATCCGTGGGGGGAACTGAAGCTTTCTTT
TRBV6-5	-	TRBJ2-3	many	CASSYSSTDTQYF	TGTGCCAGCAGTTACTCGAGCACAGATACGCAGTATTTT
TRBV12-3/TRBV12-4	-	TRBJ1-3	many	CASSPQAKVPSGNTIYF	TGTGCCAGCAGCCCTCAAGCGAAGGTCCCCTCTGGAAACACCATATATTTT
TRBV20-1	-	TRBJ2-7	-	CSARPPEGEQYF	TGCAGTGCTAGACCCCCCGAGGGCGAGCAGTACTTC
TRBV7-9	-	TRBJ1-1	many	CASSLRGRNTEAFF	TGTGCCAGCAGCTTAAGGGGTCGGAACACTGAAGCTTTCTTT
TRBV6-6	TRBD1	TRBJ1-1	many	CASSSSTGTITEAFF	TGTGCCAGCAGTTCCTCGACAGGGACTATTACTGAAGCTTTCTTT
TRBV7-2	-	TRBJ2-5	many	CASSLASGYRQETQYF	TGTGCCAGCAGCCTAGCCAGCGGCTATCGCCAAGAGACCCAGTACTTC
TRBV2	-	TRBJ1-1	-	CASTRNTEAFF	TGTGCCAGCACAAGGAATACTGAAGCTTTCTTT
TRBV24-1	-	TRBJ1-5	many	CATSDSTGGNQPQHF	TGTGCCACCAGTGACTCGACCGGTGGCAATCAGCCCCAGCATTTT
TRBV12-3/TRBV12-4	-	TRBJ1-5	few	CASSFGQGHNQPQHF	TGTGCCAGCAGTTTTGGGCAGGGGCACAATCAGCCCCAGCATTTT
TRBV6-6	TRBD2	TRBJ2-1	many	CASSYPKTSGVFWSSYNEQFF	TGTGCCAGCAGTTACCCTAAGACTAGCGGTGTATTTTGGAGCTCCTACAATGAGCAGTTCTTC
TRBV6-5	TRBD1	TRBJ1-3	-	CASSRTTGFGNTIYF	TGTGCCAGCAGTCGCACGACAGGGTTCGGAAACACCATATATTTT
TRBV7-9	TRBD2	TRBJ2-1	many	CASSPGLVLYNEQFF	TGTGCCAGCAGCCCGGGACTAGTACTCTACAATGAGCAGTTCTTC
TRBV11-2	-	TRBJ2-1	many	CASSAGLLYNEQFF	TGTGCCAGCAGCGCAGGACTTCTCTACAATGAGCAGTTCTTC
TRBV6-2/TRBV6-3	-	TRBJ2-6	once	CASQLIRGSTGANVLTF	TGTGCCAGTCAGTTAATCCGGGGGAGCACCGGGGCCAACGTCCTGACTTTC
TRBV6-5	-	TRBJ2-2	-	CASSPRPGAGGELFF	TGTGCCAGCAGTCCGCGCCCAGGTGCGGGAGGGGAGCTGTTTTTT
TRBV12-3/TRBV12-4	TRBD2	TRBJ2-1	many	CASSFVLAGVNEQFF	TGTGCCAGCAGTTTCGTCCTAGCGGGAGTGAATGAGCAGTTCTTC
TRBV5-1	-	TRBJ2-2	many	CASSVGDTGELFF	TGCGCCAGCAGCGTAGGAGACACCGGGGAGCTGTTTTTT
TRBV3-1	TRBD2	TRBJ2-1	few	CASSQVSGGVYNEQFF	TGTGCCAGCAGCCAAGTAAGCGGGGGGGTCTACAATGAGCAGTTCTTC
TRBV5-4	-	TRBJ1-2	-	CASSRQVWGFYGYTF	TGTGCCAGCAGCAGACAGGTTTGGGGGTTCTATGGCTACACCTTC